The clone carrying this T cell receptor beta chain has ten or more counts. Its cognate antigen is unknown. The data were taken from a study of regulatory T cells in long-lasting Graves disease. Study information: To qualify as persistent, Graves' disease required over 5 years of antithyroid drugs with positive TSH receptor antibodies. Findings and caveats of the study: With persistent disease, TRBV28, TRBJ1-2 and TRBJ2-5 were the favored segments.

To make TCR beta libraries, researchers used iRepertoire HTBI primers and Arm-PCR of CDR3 regions. TCRdb analysed the multiplex PCR reads with MiXCR anew, one entry per CDR3 protein. The table lists roughly 490,000 distinct CDR3 sequences, approximately 23% of them singletons. Noted time point: persistent/refractory GD, antithyroid drugs over 5 years with positive TRAb. RNA extracted from PBMCs served as the sequencing template. The diagnosis of Graves' disease used American Thyroid Association guidelines. CDR3 length: 15 amino acids. Germline CDR1 and CDR2: SGHTA and FQGNSA. V lost 5 bases and J 0 bases, leaving 13 bases between the germline ends.

V gene TRBV7-2 combines with J gene TRBJ1-2; perhaps TRBD1 as D (5 bases). This sequence was found in a female donor with Graves disease. Sequencing used peripheral blood mononuclear cells (PBMCs), obtained when the disease was refractory, from a patient treated with antithyroid drugs. DNA for the CDR3: TGTGCCAGCAGCACCAACTCGGGGGCTAACTATGGCTACACCTTC. It codes for CASSTNSGANYGYTF.